This T cell receptor (beta chain) was identified during a study of early T cells in non-severe SARS-CoV-2 infection. Unique molecular identifiers were added to individual cDNA molecules. MiXCR, run by TCRdb on the 5' RACE reads, gives a single entry per CDR3 protein. The data show 90,000 to 100,000 distinct CDR3 sequences, with 13% seen just once and around 2.4% held by the top ten. The ends were cut back, 3 bases at V and 4 bases at J, with 17 bases in the middle. Germline V gene data show CDR1 as DFQATT and CDR2 as SNEGSKA (reference sequence). This CDR3 contains 15 residues. Of note for this clonotype: A much larger clone is a single base away; this may be a read error.

Sequencing was carried out using whole blood. The receptor's source is an adult who was a healthcare worker with PCR-confirmed SARS-CoV-2 infection or an uninfected control (not recorded which). The rearrangement uses TRBV20-1 and TRBJ2-3, with a tentative D call TRBD1 (6 bases). For the CDR3, the DNA is TGCAGTGCTAGTACAGGGACATACGGCTCAGATACGCAGTATTTT. Protein: CSASTGTYGSDTQYF.